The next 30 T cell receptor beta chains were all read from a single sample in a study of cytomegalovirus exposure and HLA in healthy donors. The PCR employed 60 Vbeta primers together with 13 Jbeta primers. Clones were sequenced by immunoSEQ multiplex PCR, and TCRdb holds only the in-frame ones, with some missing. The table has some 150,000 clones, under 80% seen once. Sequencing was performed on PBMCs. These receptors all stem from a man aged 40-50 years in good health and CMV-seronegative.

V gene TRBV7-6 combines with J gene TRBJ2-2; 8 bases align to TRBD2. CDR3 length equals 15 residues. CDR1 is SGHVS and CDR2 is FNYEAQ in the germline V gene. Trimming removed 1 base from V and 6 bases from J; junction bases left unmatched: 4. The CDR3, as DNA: TGTGCCAGCAGCTTAGAACGGGGGGGCTCCGGGGAGCTGTTTTTT. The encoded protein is CASSLERGGSGELFF. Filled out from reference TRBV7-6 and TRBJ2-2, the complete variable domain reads GAGVSQSPRYKVTKRGQDVALRCDPISGHVSLYWYRQALGQGPEFLTYFNYEAQQDKSGLPNDRFSAERPEGSISTLTIQRTEQRDSAMYRCASSLERGGSGELFFGEGSRLTVL.

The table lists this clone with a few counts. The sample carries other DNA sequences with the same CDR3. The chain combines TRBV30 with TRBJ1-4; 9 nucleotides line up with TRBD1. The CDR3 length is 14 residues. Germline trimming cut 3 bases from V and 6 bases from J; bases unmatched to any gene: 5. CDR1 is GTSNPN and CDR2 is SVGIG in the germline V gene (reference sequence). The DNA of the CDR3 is TGTGCCTGGAGCGCGGGACAGGGACATGAAAAACTGTTTTTT. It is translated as CAWSAGQGHEKLFF.

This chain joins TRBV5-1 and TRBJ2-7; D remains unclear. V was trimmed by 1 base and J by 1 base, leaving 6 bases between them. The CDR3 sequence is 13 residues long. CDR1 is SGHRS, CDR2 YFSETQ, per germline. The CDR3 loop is CASSLPRSYEQYF. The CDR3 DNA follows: TGCGCCAGCAGCTTGCCGAGATCCTACGAGCAGTACTTC.

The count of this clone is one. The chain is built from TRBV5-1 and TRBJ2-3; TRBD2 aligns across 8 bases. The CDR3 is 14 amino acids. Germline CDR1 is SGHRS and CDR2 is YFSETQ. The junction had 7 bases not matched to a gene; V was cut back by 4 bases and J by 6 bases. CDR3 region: CASSPRGGQDTQYF. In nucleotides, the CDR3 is TGCGCCAGCAGCCCTCGGGGGGGCCAGGATACGCAGTATTTT.

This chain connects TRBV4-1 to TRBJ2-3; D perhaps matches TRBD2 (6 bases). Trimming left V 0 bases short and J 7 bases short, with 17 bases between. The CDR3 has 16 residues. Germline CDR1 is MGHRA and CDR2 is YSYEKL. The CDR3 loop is CASSQELGSRGNTQYF. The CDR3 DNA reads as TGCGCCAGCAGCCAAGAACTCGGGAGCCGGGGCAATACGCAGTATTTT.

The CDR3 DNA reads as TGTGCCAGTAGTAGTGCGGGGGGGGAGACCCAGTACTTC. The encoded protein is CASSSAGGETQYF. The chain joins TRBV19 to TRBJ2-5; the match to TRBD2 covers 9 bases. CDR3 length equals 13 residues. CDR1 and CDR2 from the germline V gene are LNHDA and SQIVND (reference sequence). With V trimmed by 4 bases and J by 5 bases, 2 bases remained unmatched.

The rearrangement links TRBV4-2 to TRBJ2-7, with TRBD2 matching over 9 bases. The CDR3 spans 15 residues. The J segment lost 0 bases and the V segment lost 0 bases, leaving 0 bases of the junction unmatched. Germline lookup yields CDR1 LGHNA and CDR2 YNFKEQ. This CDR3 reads CASSQETSGSYEQYF. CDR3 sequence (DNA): TGTGCCAGCAGCCAAGAGACTAGCGGCTCCTACGAGCAGTACTTC.

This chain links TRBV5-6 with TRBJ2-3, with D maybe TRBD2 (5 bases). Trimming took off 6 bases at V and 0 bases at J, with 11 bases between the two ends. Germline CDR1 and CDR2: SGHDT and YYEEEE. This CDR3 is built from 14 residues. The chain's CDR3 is CASTFRTSTDTQYF. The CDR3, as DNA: TGTGCCAGCACCTTCAGGACTAGCACAGATACGCAGTATTTT.

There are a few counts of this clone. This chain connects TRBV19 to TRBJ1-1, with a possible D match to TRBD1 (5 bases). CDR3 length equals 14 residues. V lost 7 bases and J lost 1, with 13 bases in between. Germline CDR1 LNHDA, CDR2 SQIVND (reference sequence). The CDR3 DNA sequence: TGTGCCAGTAACGGTGGGGGGTCGAACACTGAAGCTTTCTTT. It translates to CASNGGGSNTEAFF.

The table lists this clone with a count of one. CDR3 loop: CAISPGLYQETQYF. CDR3 bases: TGTGCCATCAGTCCGGGACTATACCAAGAGACCCAGTACTTC. This chain joins TRBV10-3 and TRBJ2-5; TRBD2 agrees at 7 bases. CDR1 and CDR2 from the germline V gene are ENHRY and SYGVKD. With 5 bases clipped from V and 0 bases from J, the junction kept 3 bases outside the gene matches. The CDR3 totals 14 residues.

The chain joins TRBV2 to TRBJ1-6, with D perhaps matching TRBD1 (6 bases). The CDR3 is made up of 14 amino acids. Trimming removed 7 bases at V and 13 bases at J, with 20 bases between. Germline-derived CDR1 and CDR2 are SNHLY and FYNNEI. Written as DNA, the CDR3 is TGTGCCAGCACCTCGGACAGCCTTGCTCTGCCCCTCCACTTT. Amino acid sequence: CASTSDSLALPLHF.

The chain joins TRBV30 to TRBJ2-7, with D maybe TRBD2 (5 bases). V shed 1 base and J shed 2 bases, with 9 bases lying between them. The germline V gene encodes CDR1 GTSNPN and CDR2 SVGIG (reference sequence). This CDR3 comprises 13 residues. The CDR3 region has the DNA TGTGCCTGGAGTGGGCGGGCCGCCTACGAGCAGTACTTC. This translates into CAWSGRAAYEQYF.

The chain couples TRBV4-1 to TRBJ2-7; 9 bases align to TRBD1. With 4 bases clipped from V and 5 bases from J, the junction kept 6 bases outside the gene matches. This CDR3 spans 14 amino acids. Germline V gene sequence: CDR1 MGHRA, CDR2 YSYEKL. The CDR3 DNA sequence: TGCGCCAGCAGCCGGACAGGGGAGGTCCACGAGCAGTACTTC. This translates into CASSRTGEVHEQYF.

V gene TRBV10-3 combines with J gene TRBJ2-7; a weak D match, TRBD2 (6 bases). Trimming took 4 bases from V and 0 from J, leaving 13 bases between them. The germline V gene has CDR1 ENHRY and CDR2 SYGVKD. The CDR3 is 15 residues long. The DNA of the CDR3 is TGTGCCATCAGTGGGGTGGGGGGACGCTCCTACGAGCAGTACTTC. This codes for CAISGVGGRSYEQYF.

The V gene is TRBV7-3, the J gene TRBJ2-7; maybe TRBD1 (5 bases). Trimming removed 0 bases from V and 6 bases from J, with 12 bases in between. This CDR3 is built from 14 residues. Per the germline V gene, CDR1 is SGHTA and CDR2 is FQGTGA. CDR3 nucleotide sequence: TGTGCCAGCAGCTTAACAGGGGCTATGGGCGAGCAGTACTTC. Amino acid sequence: CASSLTGAMGEQYF. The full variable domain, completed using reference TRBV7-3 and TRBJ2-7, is GAGVSQTPSNKVTEKGKYVELRCDPISGHTALYWYRQSLGQGPEFLIYFQGTGAADDSGLPNDRFFAVRPEGSVSTLKIQRTERGDSAVYLCASSLTGAMGEQYFGPGTRLTVT.

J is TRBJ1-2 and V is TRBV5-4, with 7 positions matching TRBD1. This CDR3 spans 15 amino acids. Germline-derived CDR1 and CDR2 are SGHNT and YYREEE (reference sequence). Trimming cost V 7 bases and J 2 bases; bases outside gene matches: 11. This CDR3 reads CASHSGGQSNYGYTF. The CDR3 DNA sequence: TGTGCCAGCCATAGTGGGGGACAGAGCAACTATGGCTACACCTTC.

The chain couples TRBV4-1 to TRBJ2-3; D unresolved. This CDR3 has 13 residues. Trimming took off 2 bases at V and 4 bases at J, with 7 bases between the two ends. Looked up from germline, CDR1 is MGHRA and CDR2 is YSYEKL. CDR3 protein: CASSQKLADTQYF. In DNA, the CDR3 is TGCGCCAGCAGCCAAAAATTAGCAGATACGCAGTATTTT.

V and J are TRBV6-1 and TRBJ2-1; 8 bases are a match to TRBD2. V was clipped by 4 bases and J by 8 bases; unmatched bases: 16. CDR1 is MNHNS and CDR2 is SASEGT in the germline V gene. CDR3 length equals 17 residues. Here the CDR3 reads CASSGSAGGGGGDEQFF. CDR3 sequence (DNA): TGTGCCAGCAGTGGCTCCGCGGGGGGTGGGGGGGGCGATGAGCAGTTCTTC.

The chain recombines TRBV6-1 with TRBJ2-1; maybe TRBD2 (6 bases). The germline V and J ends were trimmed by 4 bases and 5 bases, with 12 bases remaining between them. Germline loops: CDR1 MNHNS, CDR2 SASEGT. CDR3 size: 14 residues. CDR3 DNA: TGTGCCAGCAGTGTGGGGGGATGGGACAATGAGCAGTTCTTC. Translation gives CASSVGGWDNEQFF.

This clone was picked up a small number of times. CDR3 DNA: TGTTTTTTCAAGCAGAAGGCGGCATACGAGCAGTACTTC. Protein sequence: CFFKQKAAYEQYF. The rearrangement uses TRBV30 and TRBJ2-7, with D unresolved. The CDR3 length is 13 residues. Germline CDR1 is GTSNPN and CDR2 is SVGIG (reference sequence).

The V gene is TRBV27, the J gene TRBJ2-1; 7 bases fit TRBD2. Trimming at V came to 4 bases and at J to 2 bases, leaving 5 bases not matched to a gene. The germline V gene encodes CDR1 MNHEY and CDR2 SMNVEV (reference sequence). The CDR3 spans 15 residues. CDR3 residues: CASSSPGGTYNEQFF. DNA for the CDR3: TGTGCCAGCAGTTCCCCCGGGGGGACCTACAATGAGCAGTTCTTC.

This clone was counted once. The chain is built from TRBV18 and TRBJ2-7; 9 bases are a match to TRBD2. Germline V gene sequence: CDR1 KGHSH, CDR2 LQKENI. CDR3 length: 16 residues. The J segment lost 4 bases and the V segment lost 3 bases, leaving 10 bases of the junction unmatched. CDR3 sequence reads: CASSPVAGELPYEQYF. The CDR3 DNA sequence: TGTGCCAGCTCACCCGTAGCGGGGGAGTTACCTTACGAGCAGTACTTC.

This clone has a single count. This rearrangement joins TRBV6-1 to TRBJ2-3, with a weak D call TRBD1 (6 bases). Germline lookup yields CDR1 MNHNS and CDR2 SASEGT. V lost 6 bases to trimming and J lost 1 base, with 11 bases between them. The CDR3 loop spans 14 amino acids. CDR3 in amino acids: CASRPGQRTDTQYF. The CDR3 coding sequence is TGTGCCAGCAGACCGGGACAACGCACAGATACGCAGTATTTT.

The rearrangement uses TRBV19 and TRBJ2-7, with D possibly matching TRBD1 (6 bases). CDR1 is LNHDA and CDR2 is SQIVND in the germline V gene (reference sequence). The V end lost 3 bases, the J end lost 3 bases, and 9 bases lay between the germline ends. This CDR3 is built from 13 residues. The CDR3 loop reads CASSMGADYEQYF. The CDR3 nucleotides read TGTGCCAGTAGTATGGGGGCCGACTACGAGCAGTACTTC.

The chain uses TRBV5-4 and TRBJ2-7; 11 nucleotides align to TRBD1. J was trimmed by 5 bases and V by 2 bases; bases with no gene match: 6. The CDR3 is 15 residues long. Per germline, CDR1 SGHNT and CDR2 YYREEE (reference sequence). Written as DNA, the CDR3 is TGTGCCAGCAGCTTTGGGGACAGGGGGAGGAACGAGCAGTACTTC. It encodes CASSFGDRGRNEQYF. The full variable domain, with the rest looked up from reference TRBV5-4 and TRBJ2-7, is ETGVTQSPTHLIKTRGQQVTLRCSSQSGHNTVSWYQQALGQGPQFIFQYYREEENGRGNFPPRFSGLQFPNYSSELNVNALELDDSALYLCASSFGDRGRNEQYFGPGTRLTVT.

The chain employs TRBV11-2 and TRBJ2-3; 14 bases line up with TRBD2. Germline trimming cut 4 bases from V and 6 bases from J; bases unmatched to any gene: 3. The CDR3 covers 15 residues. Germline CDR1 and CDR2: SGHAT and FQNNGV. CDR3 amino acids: CASSWGLAGADTQYF. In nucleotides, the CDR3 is TGTGCCAGCAGCTGGGGACTAGCGGGGGCGGATACGCAGTATTTT.

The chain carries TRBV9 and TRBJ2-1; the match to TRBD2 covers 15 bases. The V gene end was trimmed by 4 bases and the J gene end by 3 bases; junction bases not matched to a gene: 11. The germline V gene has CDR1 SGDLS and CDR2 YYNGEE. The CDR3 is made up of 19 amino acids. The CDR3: CASSPLGLAGGLNYNEQFF. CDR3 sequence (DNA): TGTGCCAGCAGCCCTTTGGGACTAGCGGGGGGACTGAACTACAATGAGCAGTTCTTC.

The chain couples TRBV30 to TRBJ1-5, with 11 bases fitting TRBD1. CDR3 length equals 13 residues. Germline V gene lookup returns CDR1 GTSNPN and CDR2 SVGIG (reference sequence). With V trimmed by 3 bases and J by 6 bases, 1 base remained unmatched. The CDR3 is CAWRGQGAQPQHF. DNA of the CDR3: TGTGCCTGGAGAGGACAGGGGGCTCAGCCCCAGCATTTT.

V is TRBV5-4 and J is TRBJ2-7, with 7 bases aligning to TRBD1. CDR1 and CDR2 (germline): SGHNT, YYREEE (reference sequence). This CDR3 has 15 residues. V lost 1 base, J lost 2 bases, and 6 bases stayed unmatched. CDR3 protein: CASSLLSQGAYEQYF. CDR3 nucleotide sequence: TGTGCCAGCAGCTTGTTATCCCAGGGGGCCTACGAGCAGTACTTC.

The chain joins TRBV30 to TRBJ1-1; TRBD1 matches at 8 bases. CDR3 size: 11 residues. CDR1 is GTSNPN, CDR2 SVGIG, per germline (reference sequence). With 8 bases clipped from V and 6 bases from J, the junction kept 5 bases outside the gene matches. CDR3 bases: TGTGCCGTAGGACAGGGCCCTGAAGCTTTCTTT. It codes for CAVGQGPEAFF.